Listed below are T cell receptor beta chains from one sample, sequenced in a study of human T cells and chemical hapten exposure. TCRdb fed the RACE reads into MiXCR, producing one record per CDR3 protein. The sample lists more than 85,000 distinct CDR3 sequences; approximately 11% were seen once. The material was whole blood, obtained in connection with sensitization to the hapten diphenylcyclopropenone (DPC). These receptors all come from a man between 40 and 49 years old with alopecia areata. Some clones in this sample may be carry-over from other donors' samples. Both conserved end residues are part of each CDR3. D genes are given only for firm matches. Clone sizes are given selectively: once, few, many, or a class where the clone is expanded.

V gene: TRBV12-3/TRBV12-4; J gene: TRBJ2-4; D gene: .; clone size: .; CDR3 DNA: TGTGCCAGCAGTACGGACGGAGCGGCCAAAAACATTCAGTACTTC; CDR3 protein: CASSTDGAAKNIQYF
V gene: TRBV28; J gene: TRBJ2-3; D gene: .; clone size: .; CDR3 DNA: TGTGCCAGCATGAGAGCTAGCACAGATACGCAGTATTTT; CDR3 protein: CASMRASTDTQYF
V gene: TRBV30; J gene: TRBJ2-3; D gene: .; clone size: many; CDR3 DNA: TGTGCCTGGAGTGTACCCTTGTTAAGAGATACGCAGTATTTT; CDR3 protein: CAWSVPLLRDTQYF
V gene: TRBV24-1; J gene: TRBJ2-1; D gene: TRBD2; clone size: few; CDR3 DNA: TGTGCCACCAGTGACATAGGACTAGCGGGAGACAATGAGCAGTTCTTC; CDR3 protein: CATSDIGLAGDNEQFF
V gene: TRBV12-3/TRBV12-4; J gene: TRBJ2-7; D gene: .; clone size: few; CDR3 DNA: TGTGCCAGCAGTTTTTTACCGCCAGCCGAGCAGTACTTC; CDR3 protein: CASSFLPPAEQYF
V gene: TRBV10-3; J gene: TRBJ1-4; D gene: .; clone size: .; CDR3 DNA: TGTGCCATCAGTGAGTCGGGGGGGATGGAGGAAAAACTGTTTTTT; CDR3 protein: CAISESGGMEEKLFF
V gene: TRBV6-2/TRBV6-3; J gene: TRBJ1-2; D gene: .; clone size: .; CDR3 DNA: TGTGCCAGCAGCCAGGTCGTAGGATCTAACTATGGCTACACCTTC; CDR3 protein: CASSQVVGSNYGYTF
V gene: TRBV11-1; J gene: TRBJ2-5; D gene: TRBD2; clone size: few; CDR3 DNA: TGTGCCAGCAGCTTACTAGCGGGAGCCTTAGAGACCCAGTACTTC; CDR3 protein: CASSLLAGALETQYF
V gene: TRBV4-1; J gene: TRBJ2-1; D gene: .; clone size: few; CDR3 DNA: TGCGCCAGCAGCCAAGAGGAGTTAGAAGTTTACAATGAGCAGTTCTTC; CDR3 protein: CASSQEELEVYNEQFF
V gene: TRBV4-2; J gene: TRBJ1-4; D gene: .; clone size: .; CDR3 DNA: TGTGCCAGCAGCCAAGACAAAAATGAAAAACTGTTTTTT; CDR3 protein: CASSQDKNEKLFF
V gene: TRBV6-6; J gene: TRBJ2-1; D gene: .; clone size: few; CDR3 DNA: TGTGCCAGCAGCCCCGTAGCTAACTTTATCTACAATGAGCAGTTCTTC; CDR3 protein: CASSPVANFIYNEQFF
V gene: TRBV27; J gene: TRBJ1-1; D gene: .; clone size: many; CDR3 DNA: TGTGCCAGCAGTTCGGGGACGGGGGTCATGAACACTGAAGCTTTCTTT; CDR3 protein: CASSSGTGVMNTEAFF
V gene: TRBV12-3/TRBV12-4; J gene: TRBJ1-4; D gene: .; clone size: .; CDR3 DNA: TGTGCCAGCAGTTCCCCGTCGACCGGATTAATTGAAAAACTGTTTTTT; CDR3 protein: CASSSPSTGLIEKLFF
V gene: TRBV7-2; J gene: TRBJ2-5; D gene: .; clone size: .; CDR3 DNA: TGTGCCAGCAGCCCGGGGTCACCTCCCCTGGGGACCCAGTACTTC; CDR3 protein: CASSPGSPPLGTQYF
V gene: TRBV12-3/TRBV12-4; J gene: TRBJ2-7; D gene: TRBD2; clone size: .; CDR3 DNA: TGTGCCAGCAGCACTTCTAGCGGGAGGGTAGATACGCGCTACGAGCAGTACTTC; CDR3 protein: CASSTSSGRVDTRYEQYF
V gene: TRBV6-1; J gene: TRBJ2-2; D gene: .; clone size: few; CDR3 DNA: TGTGCCAGCAGTGAAGCCCGGACTACCCCCGGGGAGCTGTTTTTT; CDR3 protein: CASSEARTTPGELFF
V gene: TRBV6-4; J gene: TRBJ2-2; D gene: .; clone size: .; CDR3 DNA: TGTGCCAGCAGTGACGGGTACACCGGGGAGCTGTTTTTT; CDR3 protein: CASSDGYTGELFF
V gene: TRBV29-1; J gene: TRBJ2-7; D gene: .; clone size: many; CDR3 DNA: TGCAGCGTCTTTCTATCGACAGTCTGGCGGGGTGGCGGCGAGCAGTACTTC; CDR3 protein: CSVFLSTVWRGGGEQYF
V gene: TRBV5-1; J gene: TRBJ1-4; D gene: .; clone size: .; CDR3 DNA: TGCGCCAGCAGCTTGACCGGGACCGAAAATGAAAAACTGTTTTTT; CDR3 protein: CASSLTGTENEKLFF